This paragraph covers one T cell receptor (beta chain) sequence. What this receptor recognizes is not known. The input lacks base qualities; no much larger clone sits a single base away. This entry comes from a study of PD-L1 blockade in urothelial cancer (dated by TCRdb to 2017 to 2019). With respect to the entire study: Every patient began therapy at some point between 2013 and 2015 and was given atezolizumab 1,200 mg intravenously every 3 weeks. About 85% of the roughly 29 patients were identified as males with urothelial cancer of bladder origin, and a prior smoking history was reported by 18 of 29 patients. In the same patients who had TCR sequencing, pretreatment tumors also underwent whole exome sequencing and RNA sequencing. Durable clinical benefit was achieved by nine patients and was not achieved by 20 patients. Durable clinical benefit was defined as a progression-free survival longer than 6 months, and TCR features were additionally tested against progression-free survival and overall survival. Blood samples gave median yields of approximately 130,000 T cells and more than 80,000 unique TCRs, along with a median clonality of around 0.08. An exploratory multi-omic analysis was conducted of the somatic, immune and clinical correlates of response to PD-L1 blockade with atezolizumab in urothelial cancer. An ECOG performance status of 0 or 1 was recorded for the patients, and 0 to 3 prior chemotherapy regimens had been received by the patients. Pretreatment tumor samples, along with matched peripheral blood collected serially before and after atezolizumab treatment, underwent TCR sequencing. Blood samples were analyzed at 3 weeks after treatment start (second dose) and at 6 weeks after treatment start. Pretreatment blood TCR-seq was available for nearly 30 patients, at least one posttreatment blood collection was obtained for around 25 patients, and tumor TCR-seq was available for around 25 patients. Summary of the overall study and its limitations: Among patients with durable benefit, tumor-associated TCR clones showed greater expansion in peripheral blood 3 weeks after treatment started (n = 22, p = 0.022). A pretreatment peripheral blood TCR clonality below the median was linked to improved progression-free and overall survival. Because the sample size was small (n of about 29) and many exploratory analyses were performed, the results are intended to be hypothesis-generating.

Trimmed from V: 5 bases; trimmed from J: 3 bases; junction bases lacking a gene match: 4. The cysteine opens and the phenylalanine closes a CDR3 of 15 amino acids. The kept DNA is CDR3 alone, 45 bases in frame from the first base. The germline V gene yields SGHVS for CDR1 and FQNEAQ for CDR2. In light of the paper, this sample's time point label describes: pretreatment peripheral blood. The cohort included 29 patients with locally advanced or metastatic urothelial carcinoma who were treated at Memorial Sloan Kettering on a trial protocol. Peripheral blood mononuclear cells were collected pretreatment and during treatment, with between 1 and 8 total time points per patient. The Qiagen DNeasy Blood extraction kit was used to purify genomic DNA from total PBMCs and from tumor samples. PBMCs were collected pretreatment and during treatment, and were isolated and stored as previously described. Synthetic TCR analog templates were spiked into each PCR so that absolute template abundance could be estimated from read counts. Using the immunoSEQ assay, TCRbeta CDR3 regions were amplified from genomic DNA with bias-controlled V and J gene primers. Sequencing of rearranged TCRbeta segments was performed at approximately 20X coverage. Concerning the study's data processing: Clustering was used to correct sequencing errors, and CDR3s were annotated against IMGT to assign V, D and J genes. Downstream analyses used only productive TCRbeta rearrangements, leaving out any out-of-frame or stop-codon sequences. Clonality was computed as one minus Shannon entropy normalized by the log of the number of unique productive sequences. Clones differing between time points or between blood and tumor were identified by Fisher's exact test with Benjamini-Hochberg correction at adjusted p below 0.01. The immuneACCESS repertoire file appears here via TCRdb, limited to in-frame rearrangements. These files lack a portion of the clones; in checked studies, under half of the deficit traces to unresolved V genes, and the cause of the others is not known. From that table come the V and J calls and clone size; the DNA was used to work out D and trimming. Within this sample are fewer than 60,000 clones, with over 75% of them counted one time only. 15% to 19% of the sample comes from the top ten.

The sample consisted of PBMCs, taken around atezolizumab (anti-PD-L1) treatment. This chain is built from TRBV7-8 and TRBJ2-1, with 10 bases matching TRBD1. The sequence was collected from a man in his sixties or seventies with urothelial cancer. The CDR3 amino acid sequence is: CASSLGTGDYNEQFF. The DNA is TGTGCCAGCAGCCTCGGGACAGGGGACTACAATGAGCAGTTCTTC.